This T cell receptor (beta chain) was profiled in a study of control samples from healthy donors and cancer patients. Germline-derived CDR1 and CDR2 are LNHNV and YYDKDF (reference sequence). V was shortened by 11 bases and J by 3 bases, with 18 bases between the two germline ends. The length of the CDR3 is 14 residues. Libraries were prepared by immunoSEQ multiplex PCR; TCRdb keeps only in-frame clonotypes and omits some of them. The sample lists over 200,000 clones; over 75% were seen once. This chain uses TRBV15 with TRBJ2-3, with D maybe TRBD2 (7 bases). The sequence came from a woman aged 55-70 years with lung cancer. The sequenced sample consisted of PBMCs. CDR3 coding DNA: TGTGCCGCCAAAACGGGGGGCGCAACAGATACGCAGTATTTT. Translation gives CAAKTGGATDTQYF.